The rows below give T cell receptor beta chains drawn from one sample of a study of cytotoxic CD8 clonotypes in ibrutinib-treated CLL. Sequencing used immunoSEQ multiplex PCR; TCRdb keeps in-frame clones, though not all of them. Of 130,000 to 150,000 clones listed, more than 85% are singletons. Sequences were derived from PBMCs, sampled after 12 months of ibrutinib treatment. The receptors originated from a human donor with chronic lymphocytic leukemia. Both conserved end residues are part of each CDR3. The D gene is left open where the match is weak. Clone size appears in some rows only: once, few, many, or a class for an expanded clone.

D gene	clone size	V gene	J gene	CDR3 protein	CDR3 DNA
TRBD1	-	TRBV5-4	TRBJ2-7	CASSSGQEAYEQYF	TGTGCCAGCAGCTCCGGACAGGAGGCCTACGAGCAGTACTTC
-	-	TRBV6-6	TRBJ2-1	CASSIKGNEQFF	TGTGCCAGCAGTATAAAGGGTAATGAGCAGTTCTTC
TRBD2	-	TRBV7-9	TRBJ2-1	CASSSLAGDYNEQFF	TGTGCCAGCAGCTCATTAGCGGGAGACTACAATGAGCAGTTCTTC
-	-	TRBV28	TRBJ2-3	CASSFILGAPGDTQYF	TGTGCCAGCAGTTTTATTTTGGGGGCTCCTGGAGATACGCAGTATTTT
TRBD2	-	TRBV7-3	TRBJ2-5	CASSDPSAGDGETQYF	TGTGCCAGCAGCGACCCTTCGGCGGGAGACGGAGAGACCCAGTACTTC
-	-	TRBV5-1	TRBJ2-5	CASSLVVQGETQYF	TGCGCCAGCAGCTTGGTAGTGCAGGGAGAGACCCAGTACTTC
-	-	TRBV7-3	TRBJ2-1	CASSLNTEQFF	TGTGCCAGCAGCTTAAACACTGAGCAGTTCTTC
-	-	TRBV10-3	TRBJ2-1	CAIRDGSAEQFF	TGTGCCATCCGGGACGGGTCGGCCGAGCAGTTCTTC
TRBD2	few	TRBV7-9	TRBJ2-7	CASSHGTSGSYEQYF	TGTGCCAGCAGCCATGGGACTAGCGGTTCCTACGAGCAGTACTTC
-	-	TRBV6-6	TRBJ2-7	CASSPPVLGTYEQYF	TGTGCCAGCAGCCCTCCTGTACTAGGAACCTACGAGCAGTACTTC
-	-	TRBV6-5	TRBJ2-7	CASRALSTNSYEQYF	TGTGCCAGCAGGGCCCTATCAACGAACTCCTACGAGCAGTACTTC
TRBD2	-	TRBV6-6	TRBJ2-7	CASMGGYEQYF	TGTGCCAGTATGGGGGGGTACGAGCAGTACTTC
-	-	TRBV4-3	TRBJ2-7	CASSPSTAQGPTYEQYF	TGCGCCAGCAGCCCCTCCACGGCACAGGGACCCACCTACGAGCAGTACTTC
-	-	TRBV28	TRBJ2-5	CASSFGSPGPQYF	TGTGCCAGCAGTTTTGGCTCCCCCGGCCCCCAGTACTTC
-	-	TRBV6-5	TRBJ1-1	CASSPGRSTEAFF	TGTGCCAGCAGTCCGGGACGGAGCACTGAAGCTTTCTTT
-	once	TRBV7-8	TRBJ1-2	CASSPGAGRRTF	TGTGCCAGCAGCCCCGGCGCTGGGAGGCGCACCTTC
TRBD2	-	TRBV29-1	TRBJ2-7	CSVRPLAGAGEQYF	TGCAGCGTTAGACCTTTAGCGGGAGCGGGGGAGCAGTACTTC
TRBD1	-	TRBV28	TRBJ2-7	CASSRSQDRGAYEQYF	TGTGCCAGCAGCAGATCCCAGGACAGGGGGGCCTACGAGCAGTACTTC
-	-	TRBV7-9	TRBJ1-2	CASSSEGAHITGYTF	TGTGCCAGCAGCTCAGAAGGGGCACATATAACTGGCTACACCTTC